This TCR beta chain is from a study of neurological immune-mediated disorders (dated by TCRdb to about 2019). Background on the whole study: Among the 34 multiple sclerosis patients, relapsing-remitting MS was present in roughly 30 and secondary progressive MS was present in 3. Peripheral blood TCR-beta repertoires from HTLV-I-associated myelopathy (HAM/TSP) patients, multiple sclerosis patients and healthy controls were compared by UMI-based sequencing. The cohort was made up of around 70 subjects, consisting of some 15 HAM/TSP patients, around 35 multiple sclerosis patients and 20 healthy controls. Alongside PBMC samples, the set of more than 85 TCR-beta libraries contained longitudinal samples, technical triplicates, and paired CD4+ and CD8+ T-cell subsets that had been sorted. Study-wide findings and limitations: In a phylogenetic analysis, the repertoires of 18 out of 34 MS patients fell into a single cluster of related CDR3 sequences, pointing to a possible signature at the repertoire level. No identical CDR3 amino acid sequences were found to be shared among expanded clones across subjects, suggesting that TCR-beta repertoires were private in all groups. No association of the MS cluster with clinical or MRI features was observed, and the need for larger cohorts was stated by the authors. The highest TCR clonal expansion was observed in HAM/TSP patients, whereas the lowest was observed in MS patients, even when compared with healthy controls.

CDR1 and CDR2 were assigned from the germline V gene (reference sequence) as DFQATT and SNEGSKA. Measured from the cysteine to the phenylalanine, the CDR3 is 13 residues long. Only the CDR3 portion is preserved as DNA: 39 bases, with reading frame beginning at the first base. Trimming removed 5 bases from V and 3 bases from J, leaving 11 bases between the germline ends. This clonotype came up many times. Its antigen specificity is not known. Base qualities are not provided; no much larger clone lies one nucleotide away. cDNA synthesis used template-switch 5'RACE with a primer carrying a 10-nucleotide random unique molecular identifier tagging each TCR transcript. Over 180 million TCR-beta sequences, covering 15-18 subjects, were produced in each sequencing run. The RNeasy kit was used for extraction of total RNA. TCR-beta VDJ regions were amplified with primers for the TCR constant region and the 5'RACE anchor, using the KAPA Real-time Library Amplification kit. A first PCR added sample indexes and Illumina adaptors, and a second PCR then raised library yield. After Ampure bead purification, the roughly 650 bp TCR product was size-selected on a 2% E-gel SizeSelection system. Library quality was checked on a Bioanalyzer, concentration was measured with Qubit, and libraries were quantified with the Kapa Library Quantification kit before pooling. An Illumina HiSeq 2500 sequenced the libraries paired-end 2 x 150 bp. To increase sequence diversity, roughly 24-31% phiX was spiked into each library pool. Turning to the authors' computational methods: Quality-filtered reads were processed with the UMI-based MiGEC pipeline, and over 90% of raw TCR sequences were removed by the MiGEC pipeline during error correction. VDJ genes were aligned to IMGT germline references, and each clonotype was defined by a unique CDR3 amino acid sequence together with V-J genes. Clonal expansion, Shannon diversity, and CDR3 relatedness (CalcPairwiseDistances, ClusterSamples) were evaluated with VDJtools, and phylogenetic trees were built with CLCbio workbench. A clone was classed as expanded if it had 8 or more unique UMIs, a cutoff based on coefficient-of-variation modelling across technical triplicates. TCRdb reworked the public reads: Q25 trimming with fastp, MiXCR clone assembly, productive beta chains retained. One record per CDR3 amino acid sequence lists the most common genes and DNA. Here the V and J calls rest on TCRdb's processing, not on the authors' analysis. Here the sample has roughly 71,000 distinct CDR3 sequences; 3.9% occur a single time. Of the sample, 1.3% is held by the ten largest clones.

Libraries from unsorted PBMCs were made from 2 million PBMCs kept in RNAlater at -80 degrees C until RNA extraction. The multiple sclerosis patients were enrolled in a US clinical protocol that used magnetic resonance imaging to evaluate disease progression. PBMCs were separated from peripheral blood using Ficoll-Hypaque density gradient centrifugation and then cryopreserved in liquid nitrogen. The clonotype was recovered from a man aged 30 to 45 with multiple sclerosis. The receptor chain draws on TRBV20-1 and TRBJ2-1; the D gene is possibly TRBD1 or TRBD2, with 5 bases matching each. Sequenced sample: PBMCs. Here the CDR3 is given as CSAGGGNYNEQFF. The nucleotide sequence reads TGCAGTGCTGGGGGTGGTAACTACAATGAGCAGTTCTTC.